This passage covers 16 T cell receptor beta chains from one sample sequenced in a study of molecular identifiers for immune sequencing clone quantification. Via MiXCR, TCRdb re-called the PCR reads, giving one row per CDR3 protein. The sample shows about 40,000 distinct CDR3 sequences, 24% of them seen only once. The sequencing input was naive CD8+ T cells from blood, with Jurkat cell RNA spiked in. Subset noted: FACS-sorted CD8+CD4-CCR7+CD45RA+ naive T cells. Receptors were obtained from a human donor in good health. Some libraries in this study had Jurkat cell RNA spiked in.

This clonotype was seen a single time. The chain links TRBV4-3 to TRBJ1-2, with a tentative D call TRBD1 (5 bases). Germline-derived CDR1 and CDR2 are LGHNA and YSLEER. This CDR3 is built from 13 residues. Deletions cut 0 bases from V and 4 bases from J, with 6 bases between. This chain's CDR3 is CASSQEQGYGYTF. The CDR3 coding sequence is TGCGCCAGCAGCCAAGAGCAGGGCTATGGCTACACCTTC.

In this sample, this clonotype turned up many times. CDR3 nucleotides: TGTGCCACCGCGACCGGACAGGGCTCCTACAATGAGCAGTTCTTC. Protein: CATATGQGSYNEQFF. The genes are TRBV28 and TRBJ2-1; 8 nucleotides align to TRBD1. The length of the CDR3 is 15 residues. V lost 10 bases, J lost 0 bases, and 8 bases stayed unmatched. CDR1 is MDHEN and CDR2 is SYDVKM in the germline V gene.

The sample holds many counts of this clonotype. The chain employs TRBV12-3 or TRBV12-4 and TRBJ2-2; tentatively, D is TRBD1 or TRBD2 (5 bases each). The CDR3 is 15 amino acids. With 3 bases removed from V and 6 bases from J, the gap between germline ends came to 14 bases. The CDR3 sequence is CASSFAGATSGELFF. For the CDR3, the DNA is TGTGCCAGCAGTTTTGCCGGGGCCACCTCCGGGGAGCTGTTTTTT.

This clonotype was found many times. This chain uses TRBV19 with TRBJ1-5; D gene ambiguous. V was cut by 7 bases and J by 4 bases, with 17 bases left in between. The CDR3 covers 15 residues. Germline V gene sequence: CDR1 LNHDA, CDR2 SQIVND (reference sequence). The CDR3 loop reads CASTLDGWGNQPQHF. In DNA, the CDR3 is TGTGCCAGTACCCTGGACGGGTGGGGAAATCAGCCCCAGCATTTT.

This clonotype came up a few times. A read error is possible here, since a much larger clone lies one base away. Likely a read error: the CDR3 ends without its conserved phenylalanine or tryptophan. The chain recombines TRBV20-1 with TRBJ2-3, with 10 bases aligning to TRBD2. The ends lost 5 bases at V and 4 bases at J; junction bases unmatched: 15. This CDR3 has 17 amino acids. Germline CDR1 is DFQATT and CDR2 is SNEGSKA (reference sequence). CDR3 loop: CSASPTASGRVADTQYS. CDR3 nucleotide sequence: TGCAGTGCTTCCCCTACCGCTAGCGGGAGAGTCGCAGATACGCAGTATTCT.

There are many counts of this clonotype. The chain employs TRBV30 and TRBJ2-1; the D is unclear. The CDR3 contains 11 residues. V was trimmed by 0 bases and J by 6 bases, leaving 3 bases between them. Germline CDR1 and CDR2: GTSNPN and SVGIG (reference sequence). CDR3 in amino acids: CAWSVGNEQFF. CDR3 nucleotide sequence: TGTGCCTGGAGTGTGGGCAATGAGCAGTTCTTC.

There are many counts of this clonotype. The chain couples TRBV4-1 to TRBJ2-7; maybe TRBD2 (6 bases). This CDR3 contains 18 residues. CDR1 MGHRA and CDR2 YSYEKL come from the germline V gene. Between the trimmed V and J ends, which lost 1 base and 4 bases, there was a span of 23 bases. The CDR3 loop reads CASSQAQTGTEGWYEQYF. DNA of the CDR3: TGCGCCAGCAGCCAAGCCCAAACCGGGACGGAGGGTTGGTACGAGCAGTACTTC.

On this clonotype itself: A read error may be the cause here, since a much bigger clone is one base away. This rearrangement joins TRBV3-1 to TRBJ1-1, with TRBD1 as a possible D gene (6 bases). Germline loops: CDR1 LGHDT, CDR2 YNNKEL (reference sequence). The V and J ends lost 0 bases and 0 bases respectively, with 11 bases between them. CDR3 length: 16 residues. CDR3 sequence reads: CASSQETGRLNTEAFF. DNA of the CDR3: TGTGCCAGCAGCCAAGAAACAGGGAGATTGAACACTGAAGCTTTCTTT.

This clonotype was found a few times. In DNA form, the CDR3 reads TGTGCCAGCAGGAGGACTAGCGACTCCTACAATGAGCAGTTCTTC. The encoded protein is CASRRTSDSYNEQFF. The J gene is TRBJ2-1, the V gene TRBV27; 9 bases map to TRBD2. After removal of 6 bases from V and 0 bases from J, the junction contained 3 bases not matched to a gene. Germline CDR1 MNHEY, CDR2 SMNVEV (reference sequence). There are 15 residues in the CDR3.

This clonotype was detected many times. This chain uses TRBV25-1 with TRBJ2-7; D is possibly TRBD1 (6 bases). The CDR3 is made up of 19 amino acids. Trimming took off 1 base at V and 0 bases at J, with 22 bases between the two ends. CDR1 and CDR2 from the germline V gene are MGHDK and SYGVNS. For the CDR3, the DNA is TGTGCCAGCAGTGAATCGGCAGGGGCAAGCCCGAAACTCTCCTACGAGCAGTACTTC. Translating it yields CASSESAGASPKLSYEQYF.

This clonotype was seen at least ten times. The genes are TRBV4-3 and TRBJ2-7; D might be TRBD2 (5 bases). V gave up 0 bases and J gave up 0 bases, with 9 bases separating them. CDR3 length: 15 residues. CDR1 LGHNA and CDR2 YSLEER come from the germline V gene. CDR3: CASSQEAESSYEQYF. Written as DNA, the CDR3 is TGCGCCAGCAGCCAAGAAGCGGAAAGCTCCTACGAGCAGTACTTC.

In its sample, this clonotype was seen many times. The chain has TRBV7-2 and TRBJ2-7; D might be TRBD1 or TRBD2, each matching 5 bases. This CDR3 comprises 17 residues. The V and J ends lost 4 bases and 3 bases respectively, with 22 bases between them. Per the germline V gene, CDR1 is SGHTA and CDR2 is FQGNSA. Here the CDR3 DNA reads TGTGCCAGCAGCTCCCCGGGGCCCAGTACGATCAACTACGAGCAGTACTTC. Encoded protein: CASSSPGPSTINYEQYF.

Comment on this clonotype: This may be a read error, as it is one base from a much larger clone. This chain links TRBV5-4 with TRBJ2-3; D is perhaps TRBD1 (5 bases). The CDR3 extends over 12 amino acids. The germline V gene encodes CDR1 SGHNT and CDR2 YYREEE (reference sequence). The CDR3 sequence is CASSSDTDMQYF. DNA of the CDR3: TGTGCCAGCAGCTCGGACACAGATATGCAGTATTTT.

The CDR3 protein is CASSLEHREQFF. DNA of the CDR3: TGTGCCAGCAGCTTAGAACACCGGGAGCAGTTCTTC. This chain links TRBV7-9 with TRBJ2-1; D is unclear. V was trimmed by 1 base and J by 10 bases, leaving 8 bases between them. Germline CDR1 reads SEHNR; CDR2 reads FQNEAQ (reference sequence). The CDR3 is 12 residues long.

The table lists this clonotype with many counts. CDR3 sequence: CASSPSDRVMEGYTF. CDR3 DNA: TGTGCCAGCAGCCCATCGGACAGGGTGATGGAAGGCTACACCTTC. J is TRBJ1-2 and V is TRBV12-3 or TRBV12-4, with 8 bases aligning to TRBD1. The CDR3 length is 15 residues. The V segment lost 6 bases and the J segment 8 bases; nucleotides outside the gene matches: 14.

This clonotype was counted at least ten times. The V call is TRBV5-5, the J call TRBJ1-6; the match to TRBD1 covers 9 bases. The germline V gene encodes CDR1 SGHKS and CDR2 YYEKEE (reference sequence). V shed 4 bases, J shed 8 bases, and the junction held 4 bases outside the gene matches. The CDR3 contains 14 residues. DNA for the CDR3: TGTGCCAGCAGCCAGGGACAGGGCGATTCACCCCTCCACTTT. This translates into CASSQGQGDSPLHF.